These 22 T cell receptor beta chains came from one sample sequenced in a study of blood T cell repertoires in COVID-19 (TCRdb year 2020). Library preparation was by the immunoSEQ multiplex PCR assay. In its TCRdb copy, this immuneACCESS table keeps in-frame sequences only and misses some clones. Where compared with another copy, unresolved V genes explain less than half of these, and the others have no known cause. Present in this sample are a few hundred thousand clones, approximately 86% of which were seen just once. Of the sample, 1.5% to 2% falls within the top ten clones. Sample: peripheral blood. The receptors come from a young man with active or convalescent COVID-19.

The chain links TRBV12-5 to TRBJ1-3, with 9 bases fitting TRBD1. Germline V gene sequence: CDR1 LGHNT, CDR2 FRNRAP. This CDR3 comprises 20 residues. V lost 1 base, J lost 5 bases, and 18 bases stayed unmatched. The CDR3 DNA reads TGTGCTAGTGGTTTGGGACCGGGACAGGGAAGGTCCGCAAATCGAAACACCATATATTTT. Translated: CASGLGPGQGRSANRNTIYF.

The CDR3 DNA sequence: TGTGCCAGCAGCGCGGGACTGAGTGTGGACGAGCAGTACTTC. This codes for CASSAGLSVDEQYF. The chain is built from TRBV5-6 and TRBJ2-7, with TRBD2 as a possible D gene (6 bases). The CDR3 sequence is 14 residues long. The V end lost 4 bases, the J end lost 5 bases, and 16 bases lay between the germline ends. Per germline, CDR1 SGHDT and CDR2 YYEEEE.

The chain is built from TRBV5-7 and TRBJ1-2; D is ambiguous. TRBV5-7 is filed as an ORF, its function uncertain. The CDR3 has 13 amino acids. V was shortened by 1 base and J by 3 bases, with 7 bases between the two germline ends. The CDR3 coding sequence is TGTGCCAGCAGCTTGTACAGATACTATGGCTACACCTTC. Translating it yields CASSLYRYYGYTF.

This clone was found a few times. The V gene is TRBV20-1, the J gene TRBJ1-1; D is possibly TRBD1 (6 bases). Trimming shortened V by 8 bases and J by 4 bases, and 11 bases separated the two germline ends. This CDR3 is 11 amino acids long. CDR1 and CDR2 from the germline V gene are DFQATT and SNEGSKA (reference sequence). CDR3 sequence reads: CSSQGPTEAFF. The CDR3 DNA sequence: TGCAGTTCACAGGGTCCCACTGAAGCTTTCTTT.

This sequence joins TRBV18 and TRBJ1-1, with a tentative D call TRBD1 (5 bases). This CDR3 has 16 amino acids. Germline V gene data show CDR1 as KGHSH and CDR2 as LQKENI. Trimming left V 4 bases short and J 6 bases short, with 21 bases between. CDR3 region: CASSQQAGRGFAEAFF. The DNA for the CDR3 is TGTGCCAGCTCACAACAGGCAGGGAGGGGATTCGCTGAAGCTTTCTTT.

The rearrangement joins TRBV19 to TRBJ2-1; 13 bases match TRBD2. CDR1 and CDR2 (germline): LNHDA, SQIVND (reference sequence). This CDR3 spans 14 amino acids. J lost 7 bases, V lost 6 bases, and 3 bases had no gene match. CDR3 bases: TGTGCCAGTAGCCGACTAGCGGGGGGTAATGAGCAGTTCTTC. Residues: CASSRLAGGNEQFF.

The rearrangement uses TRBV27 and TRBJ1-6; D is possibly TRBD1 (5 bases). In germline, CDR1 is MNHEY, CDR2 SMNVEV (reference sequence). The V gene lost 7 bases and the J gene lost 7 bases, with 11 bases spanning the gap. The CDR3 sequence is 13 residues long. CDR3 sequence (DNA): TGTGCCAGCACCCAGGGTTCAAATTCACCCCTCCACTTT. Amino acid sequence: CASTQGSNSPLHF.

CDR3 region: CASSLGAHNSPLHF. CDR3 coding DNA: TGTGCCAGCTCGTTGGGGGCACATAATTCACCCCTCCACTTT. The chain has TRBV18 and TRBJ1-6, with D perhaps matching TRBD1 (6 bases). CDR3 length: 14 amino acids. Looked up from germline, CDR1 is KGHSH and CDR2 is LQKENI. The V end was cut by 6 bases, the J end by 5 bases, with 11 bases between.

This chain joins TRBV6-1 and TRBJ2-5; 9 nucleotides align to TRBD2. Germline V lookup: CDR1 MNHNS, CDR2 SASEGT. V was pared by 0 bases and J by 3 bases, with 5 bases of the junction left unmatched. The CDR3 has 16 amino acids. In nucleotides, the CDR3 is TGTGCCAGCAGTGAAGCGTTGGGCGGGGGGGAAGAGACCCAGTACTTC. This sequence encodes CASSEALGGGEETQYF.

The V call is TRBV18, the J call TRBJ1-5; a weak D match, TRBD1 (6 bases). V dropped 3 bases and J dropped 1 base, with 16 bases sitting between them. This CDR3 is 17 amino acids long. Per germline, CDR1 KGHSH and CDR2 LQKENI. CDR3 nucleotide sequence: TGTGCCAGCTCACCCGGCATACAGGGTAGAAGCAATCAGCCCCAGCATTTT. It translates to CASSPGIQGRSNQPQHF.

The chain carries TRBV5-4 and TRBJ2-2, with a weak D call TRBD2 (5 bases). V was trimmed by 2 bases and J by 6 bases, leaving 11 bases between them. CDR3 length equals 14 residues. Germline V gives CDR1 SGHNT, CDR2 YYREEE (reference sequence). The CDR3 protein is CASSFQGLPGELFF. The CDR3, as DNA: TGTGCCAGCAGCTTCCAAGGACTCCCCGGGGAGCTGTTTTTT.

CDR3 sequence reads: CATSSPGAGELFF. DNA for the CDR3: TGTGCCACCAGCAGTCCGGGGGCCGGGGAGCTGTTTTTT. The chain employs TRBV15 and TRBJ2-2; tentative D call: TRBD2 (6 bases). Germline V CDR1 and CDR2: LNHNV, YYDKDF (reference sequence). There are 13 residues in the CDR3. The germline V and J ends were trimmed by 3 bases and 6 bases, with 8 bases remaining between them.

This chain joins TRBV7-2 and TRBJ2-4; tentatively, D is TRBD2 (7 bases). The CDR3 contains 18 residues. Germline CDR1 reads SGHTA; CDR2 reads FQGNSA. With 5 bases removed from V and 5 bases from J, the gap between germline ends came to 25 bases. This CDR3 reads CASSASVGAGAEQNIQYF. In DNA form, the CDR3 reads TGTGCCAGCAGCGCCTCGGTTGGGGCGGGGGCTGAACAAAACATTCAGTACTTC. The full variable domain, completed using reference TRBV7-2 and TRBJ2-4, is GAGVSQSPSNKVTEKGKDVELRCDPISGHTALYWYRQSLGQGLEFLIYFQGNSAPDKSGLPSDRFSAERTGGSVSTLTIQRTQQEDSAVYLCASSASVGAGAEQNIQYFGAGTRLSVL.

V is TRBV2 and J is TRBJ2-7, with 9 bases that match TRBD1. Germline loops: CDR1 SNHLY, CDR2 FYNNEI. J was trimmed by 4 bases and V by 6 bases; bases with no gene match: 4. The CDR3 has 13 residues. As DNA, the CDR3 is TGTGCCAGCAGGCAGGGACAGGGTTACGAGCAGTACTTC. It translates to CASRQGQGYEQYF.

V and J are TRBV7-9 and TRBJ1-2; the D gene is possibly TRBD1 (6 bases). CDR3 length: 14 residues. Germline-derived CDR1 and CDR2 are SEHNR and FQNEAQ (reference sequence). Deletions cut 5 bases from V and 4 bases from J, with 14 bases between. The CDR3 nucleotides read TGTGCCAGCAGCCCGACAGGCGCCCGCTATGGCTACACCTTC. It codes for CASSPTGARYGYTF.

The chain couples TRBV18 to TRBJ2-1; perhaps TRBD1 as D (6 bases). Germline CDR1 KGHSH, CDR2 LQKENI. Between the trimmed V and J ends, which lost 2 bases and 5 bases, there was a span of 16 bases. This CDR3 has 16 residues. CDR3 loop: CASSPLLTGPNNEQFF. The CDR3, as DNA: TGTGCCAGCTCACCATTATTAACAGGGCCTAACAATGAGCAGTTCTTC.

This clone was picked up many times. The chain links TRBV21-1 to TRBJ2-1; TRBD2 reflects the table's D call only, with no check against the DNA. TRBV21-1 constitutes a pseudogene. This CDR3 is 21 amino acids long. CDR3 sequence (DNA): TGTGCCAGCAGCAGGACGCCCAGCAAGGGTGGTCGGGACGGGGGGAGGAGTGAGCAGTTCTTC. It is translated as CASSRTPSKGGRDGGRSEQFF.

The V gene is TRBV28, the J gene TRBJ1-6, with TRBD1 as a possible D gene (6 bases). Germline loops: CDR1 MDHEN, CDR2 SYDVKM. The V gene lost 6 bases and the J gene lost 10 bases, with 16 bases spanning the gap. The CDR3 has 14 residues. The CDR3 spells CASRRTEKTSPLHF. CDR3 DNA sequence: TGTGCCAGCAGACGGACAGAAAAAACGTCACCCCTCCACTTT.

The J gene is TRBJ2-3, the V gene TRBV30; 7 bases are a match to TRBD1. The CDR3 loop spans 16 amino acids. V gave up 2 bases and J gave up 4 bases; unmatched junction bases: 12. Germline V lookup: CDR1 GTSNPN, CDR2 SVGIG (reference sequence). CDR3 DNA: TGTGCCTGGAGTCCGAAGGGGGCCAGATTGGCAGATACGCAGTATTTT. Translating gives CAWSPKGARLADTQYF.

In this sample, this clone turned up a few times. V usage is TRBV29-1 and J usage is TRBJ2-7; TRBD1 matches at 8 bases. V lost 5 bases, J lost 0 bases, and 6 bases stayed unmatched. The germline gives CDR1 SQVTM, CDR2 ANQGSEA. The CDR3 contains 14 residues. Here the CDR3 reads CSVIRTGSSYEQYF. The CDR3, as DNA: TGCAGCGTTATAAGGACAGGGAGCTCCTACGAGCAGTACTTC.

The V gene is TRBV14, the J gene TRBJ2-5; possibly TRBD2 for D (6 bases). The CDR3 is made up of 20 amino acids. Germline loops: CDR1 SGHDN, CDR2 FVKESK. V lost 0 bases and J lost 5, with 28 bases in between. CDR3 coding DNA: TGTGCCAGCAGCCAAGACCTACCGGGGCAGTTGAGCGGCCTAGCGGAGACCCAGTACTTC. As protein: CASSQDLPGQLSGLAETQYF.

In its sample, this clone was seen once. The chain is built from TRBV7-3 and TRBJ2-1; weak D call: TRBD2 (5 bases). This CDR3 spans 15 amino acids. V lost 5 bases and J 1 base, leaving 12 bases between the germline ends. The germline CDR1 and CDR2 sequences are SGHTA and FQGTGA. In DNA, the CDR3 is TGTGCCAGCAGCCCGTTCGGGGAGTCCTACAATGAGCAGTTCTTC. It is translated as CASSPFGESYNEQFF.